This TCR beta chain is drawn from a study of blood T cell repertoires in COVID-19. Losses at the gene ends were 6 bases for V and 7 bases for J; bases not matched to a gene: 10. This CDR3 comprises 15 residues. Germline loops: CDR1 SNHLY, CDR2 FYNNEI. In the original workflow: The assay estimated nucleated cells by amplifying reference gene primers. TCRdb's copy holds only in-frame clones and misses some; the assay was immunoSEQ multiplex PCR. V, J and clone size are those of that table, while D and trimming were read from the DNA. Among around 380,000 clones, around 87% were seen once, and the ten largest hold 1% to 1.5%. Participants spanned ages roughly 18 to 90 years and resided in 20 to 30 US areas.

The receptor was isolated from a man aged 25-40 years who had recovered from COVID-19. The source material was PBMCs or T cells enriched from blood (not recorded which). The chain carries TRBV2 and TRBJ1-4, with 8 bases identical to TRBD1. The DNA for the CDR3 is TGTGCCAGCAGCCCGGCCAGGGGGCGCTTTGAAAAACTGTTTTTT. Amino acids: CASSPARGRFEKLFF. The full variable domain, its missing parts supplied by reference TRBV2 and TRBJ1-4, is EPEVTQTPSHQVTQMGQEVILRCVPISNHLYFYWYRQILGQKVEFLVSFYNNEISEKSEIFDDQFSVERPDGSNFTLKIRSTKLEDSAMYFCASSPARGRFEKLFFGSGTQLSVL.